Below, one T cell receptor (beta chain) is given with its context. CDR3 length: 14 residues. With 0 bases removed from V and 6 bases from J, the gap between germline ends came to 9 bases. Germline V gene sequence: CDR1 SGDLS, CDR2 YYNGEE. The data were taken from a study of blood T cell repertoires in COVID-19. Study-wide context: Acute-phase and convalescent COVID-19 samples originated in the United States, Italy and Spain. The analysed material was cDNA or gDNA that came from T cells, B-cell-depleted T cells, or PBMCs.

As originally analysed: Amplification of reference gene primers was used by the study to estimate nucleated cell counts. Sequenced by immunoSEQ multiplex PCR; TCRdb stores in-frame clones only, minus some. V, J and clone size are those of that table, while D and trimming were read from the DNA. The data show about 89,000 clones, about 86% seen once. This receptor was taken from a man at least 80 years old with active or convalescent COVID-19. The V and J genes are TRBV9 and TRBJ1-4; the D gene is possibly TRBD1 (6 bases). The sample taken for sequencing was peripheral blood. This chain's CDR3 is CASSVAAGDEKLFF. In nucleotides, the CDR3 is TGTGCCAGCAGCGTAGCTGCAGGGGATGAAAAACTGTTTTTT.